The clone carrying this TCR beta chain was seen more than once but under ten times. The target antigen is unknown. Germline trimming cut 3 bases from V and 7 bases from J; bases unmatched to any gene: 7. CDR3 length: 14 residues. The V gene's germline CDR1 is MDHEN and CDR2 SYDVKM. Generated by immunoSEQ multiplex PCR, the TCRdb table keeps only in-frame clones and is missing some. The sample lists about 48,000 clones; roughly 77% were seen once. The sample belongs to a study of T cells in localized non-small cell lung cancer. Study results and limitations: Tumor showed lower T cell clonality than uninvolved adjacent lung, where it was highest. Researchers found a median approximately 53 of the top 100 tumor clones in adjacent lung.

The J gene is TRBJ1-2, the V gene TRBV28; 8 bases line up with TRBD1. The TCR was taken from a man aged 40-75 years with stage I squamous cell lung carcinoma. Sequences were derived from peripheral blood, sampled before any cancer treatment. CDR3 DNA sequence: TGTGCCAGCAGTTTCGGCAGGGGGCTCGGTGGCTACACCTTC. It translates to CASSFGRGLGGYTF.